The source of this TCR beta chain is a study of CD8+ T cells in alopecia areata. On the study more broadly: It was oral tofacitinib, at 5 to 10 mg twice daily, that treated patients received. Study-wide findings and caveats: Patients shared TCRs less clearly than mice did, possibly for HLA-related reasons.

Only a few counts were recorded for this clone. Antigen unknown. Trimming cost V 0 bases and J 7 bases, with 15 bases left between them. Germline V gives CDR1 MNHEY, CDR2 SMNVEV (reference sequence). The CDR3 runs 16 residues. TCR sequencing used cDNA made by reverse transcription of extracted RNA. Produced via immunoSEQ multiplex PCR; TCRdb's table is partial and in-frame only. The sample records about 140,000 clones, approximately 50% being singletons. The investigators collected lesional scalp punch biopsies and peripheral blood from alopecia areata patients. The source is a human donor with alopecia areata. This specimen was CD4+ T cells sorted from blood, taken at week 0. The chain carries TRBV27 and TRBJ2-2, with TRBD2 as a possible D gene (5 bases). The CDR3 reads CASSLSYGIGGGELFF. CDR3 sequence (DNA): TGTGCCAGCAGTTTATCGTACGGGATAGGCGGCGGGGAGCTGTTTTTT.